Here is one T cell receptor beta chain with its context. Profiled with immunoSEQ multiplex PCR; TCRdb holds only in-frame clones, not every one. This table has 2,100,000 or so clones, under 97% appearing once. The sample belongs to a study of shared clonotypes between healthy human individuals. Looking at the study overall: In total, the donors were a couple of women and a few men aged 18 to 49.

The CDR3 runs 15 residues. Per the germline V gene, CDR1 is SNHLY and CDR2 is FYNNEI. Deletions cut 3 bases from V and 4 bases from J, with 14 bases between. The rearrangement joins TRBV2 to TRBJ2-3, with a possible D match to TRBD2 (7 bases). The TCR was taken from a man aged 18 to 29 in good health. Sequenced input: naive CD4+ T cells sorted from blood. The sample's subset: CD45RA+ positively selected. CDR3 protein: CASSDLEGGPDTQYF. The CDR3 DNA reads TGTGCCAGCAGTGATCTTGAGGGGGGGCCAGATACGCAGTATTTT. Based on the CDR3 plus reference TRBV2 and TRBJ2-3, the full variable domain is EPEVTQTPSHQVTQMGQEVILRCVPISNHLYFYWYRQILGQKVEFLVSFYNNEISEKSEIFDDQFSVERPDGSNFTLKIRSTKLEDSAMYFCASSDLEGGPDTQYFGPGTRLTVL.